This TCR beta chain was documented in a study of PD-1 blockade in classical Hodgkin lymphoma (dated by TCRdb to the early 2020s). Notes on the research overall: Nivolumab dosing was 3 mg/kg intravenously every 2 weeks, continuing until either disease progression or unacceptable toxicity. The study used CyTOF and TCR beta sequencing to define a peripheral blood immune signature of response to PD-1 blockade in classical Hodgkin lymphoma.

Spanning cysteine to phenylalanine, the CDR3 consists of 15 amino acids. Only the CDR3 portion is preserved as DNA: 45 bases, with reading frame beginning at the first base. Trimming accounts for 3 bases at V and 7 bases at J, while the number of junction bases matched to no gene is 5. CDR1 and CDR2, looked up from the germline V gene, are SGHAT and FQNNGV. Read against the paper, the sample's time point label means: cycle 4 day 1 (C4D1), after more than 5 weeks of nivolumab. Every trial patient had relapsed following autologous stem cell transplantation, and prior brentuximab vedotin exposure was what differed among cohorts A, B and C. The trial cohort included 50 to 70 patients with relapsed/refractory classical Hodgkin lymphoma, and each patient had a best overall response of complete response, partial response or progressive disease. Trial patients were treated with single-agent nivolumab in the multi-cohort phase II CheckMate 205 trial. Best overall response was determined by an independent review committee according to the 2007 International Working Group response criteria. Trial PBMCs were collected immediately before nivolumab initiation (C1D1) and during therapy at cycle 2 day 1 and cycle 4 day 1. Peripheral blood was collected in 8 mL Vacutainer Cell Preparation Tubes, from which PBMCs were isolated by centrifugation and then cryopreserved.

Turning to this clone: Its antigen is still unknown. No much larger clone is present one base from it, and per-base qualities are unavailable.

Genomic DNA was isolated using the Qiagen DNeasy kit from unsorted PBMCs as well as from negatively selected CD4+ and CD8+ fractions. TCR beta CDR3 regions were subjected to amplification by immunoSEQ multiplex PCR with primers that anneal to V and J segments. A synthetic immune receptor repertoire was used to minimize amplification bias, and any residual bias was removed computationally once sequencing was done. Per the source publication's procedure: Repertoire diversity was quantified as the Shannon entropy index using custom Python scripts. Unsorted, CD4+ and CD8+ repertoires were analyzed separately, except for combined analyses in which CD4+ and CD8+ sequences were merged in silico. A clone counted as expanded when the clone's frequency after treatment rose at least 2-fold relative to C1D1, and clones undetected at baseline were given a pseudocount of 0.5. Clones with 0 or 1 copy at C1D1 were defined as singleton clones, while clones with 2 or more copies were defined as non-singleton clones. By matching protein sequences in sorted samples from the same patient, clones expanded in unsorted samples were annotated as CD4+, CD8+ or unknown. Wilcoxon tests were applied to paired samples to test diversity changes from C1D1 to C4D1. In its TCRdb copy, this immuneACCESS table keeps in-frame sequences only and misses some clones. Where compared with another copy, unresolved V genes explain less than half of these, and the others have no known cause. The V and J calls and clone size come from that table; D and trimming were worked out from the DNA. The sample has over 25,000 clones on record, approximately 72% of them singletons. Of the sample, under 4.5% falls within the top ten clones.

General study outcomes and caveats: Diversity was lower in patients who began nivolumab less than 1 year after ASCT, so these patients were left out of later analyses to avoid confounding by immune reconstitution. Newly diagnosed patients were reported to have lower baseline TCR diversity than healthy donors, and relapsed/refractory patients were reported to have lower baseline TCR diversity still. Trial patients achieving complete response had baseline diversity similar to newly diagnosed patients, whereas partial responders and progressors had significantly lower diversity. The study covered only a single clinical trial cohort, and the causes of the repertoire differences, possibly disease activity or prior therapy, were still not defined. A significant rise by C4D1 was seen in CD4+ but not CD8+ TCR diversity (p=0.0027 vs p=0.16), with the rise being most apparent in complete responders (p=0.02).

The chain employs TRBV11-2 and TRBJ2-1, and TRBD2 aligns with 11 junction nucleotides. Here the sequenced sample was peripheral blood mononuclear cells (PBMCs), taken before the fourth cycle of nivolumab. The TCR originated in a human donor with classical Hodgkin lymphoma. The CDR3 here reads CASSFSGGAVNEQFF. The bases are TGTGCCAGCAGCTTTAGCGGGGGGGCGGTAAATGAGCAGTTCTTC. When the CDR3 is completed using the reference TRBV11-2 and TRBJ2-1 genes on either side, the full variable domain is EAGVAQSPRYKIIEKRQSVAFWCNPISGHATLYWYQQILGQGPKLLIQFQNNGVVDDSQLPKDRFSAERLKGVDSTLKIQPAKLEDSAVYLCASSFSGGAVNEQFFGPGTRLTVL.